What follows describes a single T cell receptor beta chain. This record comes from a study of T cells in Graves' hyperthyroidism and ophthalmopathy. TCR beta CDR3 regions were amplified from RNA transcripts. The TCR CDR3 first-round RT-PCR relied on the HTBI primer set. MiXCR was run by TCRdb on the multiplex PCR reads, yielding one entry per CDR3 protein. The sample includes roughly 500,000 distinct CDR3 sequences, 40% to 50% of them seen just once. The germline V gene encodes CDR1 SGHVS and CDR2 FQNEAQ. The CDR3 has 15 residues. Trimming took 5 bases from V and 3 from J; bases not matched to a gene: 6.

This clonotype was obtained from an adult woman with Graves' disease, either hyperthyroidism or ophthalmopathy (not recorded which). The genes are TRBV7-8 and TRBJ2-3; 9 positions match TRBD1. Sequences were obtained from peripheral blood or thyroid tissue (not recorded which). CDR3 bases: TGTGCCAGCAGCCCAACAGGGGGCAGGACAGATACGCAGTATTTT. This sequence encodes CASSPTGGRTDTQYF.